This TCR beta chain was captured in a study of cytomegalovirus exposure and HLA in healthy donors. Study-level findings and limits: TCR beta V- and J-gene trimming, according to a later analysis, was linked to a missense DCLRE1C variant. Equally common other TCR beta chains were less clonally expanded than HLA-associated ones, a later analysis found. Using a false discovery rate of 0.05, a later analysis showed that 16,951 TCR beta sequences were associated with HLA alleles.

On this clone itself: What it binds is not known.

The PCR had 60 Vbeta and 13 Jbeta primers. Generated by immunoSEQ multiplex PCR, the TCRdb table keeps only in-frame clones and is missing some. Of approximately 97,000 clones listed, about three quarters are singletons. The V gene's germline CDR1 is SGHVS and CDR2 FQNEAQ. Trimming cost V 2 bases and J 5 bases; bases outside gene matches: 9. The CDR3 length is 17 residues. This receptor was taken from a man aged 40-49 years in good health and CMV-seronegative. The sequenced sample consisted of PBMCs. The rearrangement joins TRBV7-8 to TRBJ1-6, with 7 bases matching TRBD1. The CDR3 DNA reads as TGTGCCAGCAGCTTACGACCCGGGACAGCTGATAATTCACCCCTCCACTTT. Encoded protein: CASSLRPGTADNSPLHF. Based on the CDR3 plus reference TRBV7-8 and TRBJ1-6, the full variable domain is GAGVSQSPRYKVAKRGQDVALRCDPISGHVSLFWYQQALGQGPEFLTYFQNEAQLDKSGLPSDRFFAERPEGSVSTLKIQRTQQEDSAVYLCASSLRPGTADNSPLHFGNGTRLTVT.